A single sample gave rise to the 27 T cell receptor beta chains below, sequenced in a study of somatic mutations in cytotoxic T cells in rheumatoid arthritis. The repertoire was sequenced with immunoSEQ multiplex PCR; TCRdb's copy has only in-frame clones and lacks some. Among roughly 30,000 clones, around four fifths were seen once, and the ten largest hold 7.5% to 10%. Sequencing used CD8+ T cells sorted from blood. These receptors originate from an adult with rheumatoid arthritis.

J is TRBJ2-7 and V is TRBV27, with 11 bases matching TRBD1. The junction had 5 bases not matched to a gene; V was cut back by 6 bases and J by 4 bases. The CDR3 totals 14 residues. Looked up from germline, CDR1 is MNHEY and CDR2 is SMNVEV (reference sequence). The CDR3 spells CASSSGTGGYEQYF. DNA for the CDR3: TGTGCCAGCAGCTCCGGGACAGGGGGGTACGAGCAGTACTTC.

This chain uses TRBV28 with TRBJ2-7, with 9 bases fitting TRBD2. Germline CDR1 MDHEN, CDR2 SYDVKM. The CDR3 consists of 16 residues. The junction had 7 bases not matched to a gene; V was cut back by 1 base and J by 3 bases. The CDR3 region is CASSLSPGTSFYEQYF. In nucleotides, the CDR3 is TGTGCCAGCAGTTTATCTCCCGGGACTAGCTTCTACGAGCAGTACTTC. The full variable domain, completed using reference TRBV28 and TRBJ2-7, is DVKVTQSSRYLVKRTGEKVFLECVQDMDHENMFWYRQDPGLGLRLIYFSYDVKMKEKGDIPEGYSVSREKKERFSLILESASTNQTSMYLCASSLSPGTSFYEQYFGPGTRLTVT.

This rearrangement joins TRBV10-2 to TRBJ2-4, with 11 bases matching TRBD2. The length of the CDR3 is 16 residues. Per germline, CDR1 WSHSY and CDR2 SAAADI. J lost 0 bases, V lost 4 bases, and 2 bases had no gene match. CDR3 residues: CASSASGGLAKNIQYF. DNA for the CDR3: TGCGCCAGCAGTGCTAGCGGGGGGCTAGCCAAAAACATTCAGTACTTC.

This clone was observed once. The chain links TRBV10-2 to TRBJ1-1; a possible D gene is TRBD1 (5 bases). The germline V and J ends were trimmed by 2 bases and 5 bases, with 9 bases remaining between them. Germline values: CDR1 WSHSY, CDR2 SAAADI. The CDR3 is 13 residues long. CDR3 residues: CASSEGGGTEAFF. CDR3 coding DNA: TGCGCCAGCAGTGAGGGGGGAGGGACTGAAGCTTTCTTT.

In its sample, this clone was seen once. V usage is TRBV13 and J usage is TRBJ2-7, with D maybe TRBD2 (6 bases). Germline V gene lookup returns CDR1 PRHDT and CDR2 FYEKMQ (reference sequence). This CDR3 contains 15 residues. Trimming removed 6 bases at V and 2 bases at J, with 17 bases between. The CDR3 DNA sequence: TGTGCCAGCAGGGCTCTGGGGACTGCTACCTACGAGCAGTACTTC. This encodes CASRALGTATYEQYF.

The chain is built from TRBV29-1 and TRBJ1-5; D remains ambiguous. V gave up 5 bases and J gave up 5 bases, with 10 bases separating them. Germline values: CDR1 SQVTM, CDR2 ANQGSEA. CDR3 size: 12 residues. In DNA, the CDR3 is TGCAGCGTTCGATCGGCTGATCAGCCCCAGCATTTT. Translation gives CSVRSADQPQHF.

The chain links TRBV19 to TRBJ1-2; 10 bases map to TRBD1. Germline values: CDR1 LNHDA, CDR2 SQIVND (reference sequence). The J segment lost 5 bases and the V segment lost 4 bases, leaving 4 bases of the junction unmatched. The CDR3 runs 14 residues. CDR3 sequence (DNA): TGTGCCAGTAGTAAGGGACAGGGGAGGTATGGCTACACCTTC. It is translated as CASSKGQGRYGYTF.

The rearrangement uses TRBV7-6 and TRBJ1-1, with D possibly being TRBD1 (5 bases). The CDR3 contains 13 residues. The germline gives CDR1 SGHVS, CDR2 FNYEAQ. With 3 bases removed from V and 3 bases from J, the gap between germline ends came to 8 bases. CDR3 coding DNA: TGTGCCAGCAGCTTGGACACTTACACTGAAGCTTTCTTT. Protein sequence: CASSLDTYTEAFF.

The CDR3, as DNA: TGTGCCAGCAGCTCGGAGGGCACAGATACGCAGTATTTT. Its translation: CASSSEGTDTQYF. The chain is built from TRBV5-5 and TRBJ2-3; possibly TRBD2 for D (5 bases). CDR3 length: 13 amino acids. The V gene lost 3 bases and the J gene lost 1 base, with 6 bases spanning the gap. Germline V gene sequence: CDR1 SGHKS, CDR2 YYEKEE (reference sequence).

This chain connects TRBV6-5 to TRBJ2-3, with D possibly being TRBD2 (7 bases). The CDR3 is 15 amino acids. Trimming took off 2 bases at V and 4 bases at J, with 13 bases between the two ends. CDR1 and CDR2 from the germline V gene are MNHEY and SVGAGI. CDR3 coding DNA: TGTGCCAGCAGTTACGGGGGGCGGGAGTCAGATACGCAGTATTTT. Translated, it gives CASSYGGRESDTQYF.

This clone has a single count. J is TRBJ2-7 and V is TRBV27; D might be TRBD2 (7 bases). CDR3 length: 16 amino acids. Per the germline V gene, CDR1 is MNHEY and CDR2 is SMNVEV (reference sequence). Trimming took off 5 bases at V and 5 bases at J, with 22 bases between the two ends. CDR3 sequence (DNA): TGTGCCAGCAGTCCCCTTGGGGGGGCAACAAGAAACGAGCAGTACTTC. It yields the protein CASSPLGGATRNEQYF.

The rearrangement uses TRBV5-4 and TRBJ2-1, with a weak D call TRBD2 (5 bases). The CDR3 spans 12 residues. V dropped 0 bases and J dropped 10 bases, with 8 bases sitting between them. Germline CDR1 reads SGHNT; CDR2 reads YYREEE (reference sequence). The CDR3 sequence: CASSLAPSEQFF. The CDR3 DNA reads as TGTGCCAGCAGCTTGGCCCCTAGCGAGCAGTTCTTC.

The chain joins TRBV29-1 to TRBJ2-2; 9 bases are shared with TRBD1. The CDR3 extends over 15 amino acids. Losses at the gene ends were 1 base for V and 7 bases for J; bases not matched to a gene: 7. Per germline, CDR1 SQVTM and CDR2 ANQGSEA. The CDR3 DNA follows: TGCAGCGTTGAAGGTCAAGACAGGGGGGGCGGGGAGCTGTTTTTT. This sequence encodes CSVEGQDRGGGELFF.

V is TRBV9 and J is TRBJ1-6; D call uncertain. Trimming stripped 0 bases from V and 0 bases from J, with 13 bases between. This CDR3 is 18 amino acids long. Looked up from germline, CDR1 is SGDLS and CDR2 is YYNGEE. The CDR3 bases are TGTGCCAGCAGCGTAGAGGACGGCCCGAGCTCCTATAATTCACCCCTCCACTTT. Translating it yields CASSVEDGPSSYNSPLHF. The full variable domain, in which reference TRBV9 and TRBJ1-6 provide the parts outside the CDR3, is DSGVTQTPKHLITATGQRVTLRCSPRSGDLSVYWYQQSLDQGLQFLIQYYNGEERAKGNILERFSAQQFPDLHSELNLSSLELGDSALYFCASSVEDGPSSYNSPLHFGNGTRLTVT.

The chain carries TRBV5-1 and TRBJ2-5, with TRBD1 matching over 7 bases. Germline CDR1 and CDR2: SGHRS and YFSETQ. The CDR3 loop spans 14 amino acids. The trim removed 6 bases at V and 5 bases at J, leaving 10 bases unmatched. The CDR3 sequence: CASNGDSLSETQYF. DNA of the CDR3: TGCGCCAGCAACGGGGACAGTCTGTCGGAGACCCAGTACTTC.

The rearrangement joins TRBV27 to TRBJ2-7; perhaps TRBD1 as D (5 bases). Trimming shortened V by 9 bases and J by 0 bases, and 15 bases separated the two germline ends. Per germline, CDR1 MNHEY and CDR2 SMNVEV (reference sequence). The CDR3 totals 14 residues. The CDR3 is CASSPGLYSYEQYF. CDR3 DNA sequence: TGTGCCAGTTCCCCAGGGCTGTACTCCTACGAGCAGTACTTC.

This rearrangement joins TRBV6-1 to TRBJ1-1; no clear D. This CDR3 has 13 residues. Per germline, CDR1 MNHNS and CDR2 SASEGT. The ends were cut back, 8 bases at V and 5 bases at J, with 15 bases in the middle. The CDR3 reads CASRPWGMTEAFF. CDR3 DNA sequence: TGTGCCAGCCGTCCTTGGGGTATGACTGAAGCTTTCTTT.

The V call is TRBV30, the J call TRBJ2-2; no reliable D call. V was trimmed by 2 bases and J by 3 bases, leaving 10 bases between them. The CDR3 is 14 residues long. Germline V gene lookup returns CDR1 GTSNPN and CDR2 SVGIG (reference sequence). CDR3 coding DNA: TGTGCCTGGAGTCTATTCTCCTACACCGGGGAGCTGTTTTTT. Protein: CAWSLFSYTGELFF. Together with reference TRBV30 and TRBJ2-2, the CDR3 gives the full variable domain: SQTIHQWPATLVQPVGSPLSLECTVEGTSNPNLYWYRQAAGRGLQLLFYSVGIGQISSEVPQNLSASRPQDRQFILSSKKLLLSDSGFYLCAWSLFSYTGELFFGEGSRLTVL.

The rearrangement links TRBV28 to TRBJ1-1; tentatively, D is TRBD1 (6 bases). Germline lookup yields CDR1 MDHEN and CDR2 SYDVKM. CDR3 length: 13 amino acids. Deletions cut 7 bases from V and 5 bases from J, with 14 bases between. CDR3 DNA: TGTGCCAGCACCTCCCGGGGGCAGACTGAAGCTTTCTTT. Its translation: CASTSRGQTEAFF.

V usage is TRBV12-5 and J usage is TRBJ2-1; perhaps TRBD2 as D (5 bases). The germline V and J ends were trimmed by 0 bases and 4 bases, with 7 bases remaining between them. This CDR3 is built from 14 residues. CDR1 LGHNT and CDR2 FRNRAP come from the germline V gene. DNA for the CDR3: TGTGCTAGTGGTTTGGTCACGGGGTACAATGAGCAGTTCTTC. Protein sequence: CASGLVTGYNEQFF.

This chain connects TRBV9 to TRBJ2-5; 9 bases line up with TRBD1. The CDR3 loop spans 15 amino acids. The V and J ends lost 4 bases and 11 bases, in that order; junction bases with no gene match: 15. The V gene's germline CDR1 is SGDLS and CDR2 YYNGEE. The CDR3, as DNA: TGTGCCAGCAGCCAAACCCCAGGACAGGGGAAGGGGCAGTACTTC. Encoded protein: CASSQTPGQGKGQYF.

This clone came up once. This sequence joins TRBV11-3 and TRBJ2-7, with TRBD2 matching 7 bases. This CDR3 comprises 15 residues. V lost 1 base and J lost 1; bases outside the gene matches: 4. The germline gives CDR1 SGHNT, CDR2 YENEEA. The CDR3 DNA follows: TGTGCCAGCAGCTTAGTAGGCGGGGGATCCTACGAGCAGTACTTC. Its protein is CASSLVGGGSYEQYF.

The chain couples TRBV27 to TRBJ2-3; 13 bases align to TRBD2. V trimming: 3 bases; J trimming: 8 bases; junction bases outside the gene matches: 11. Germline CDR1 is MNHEY and CDR2 is SMNVEV (reference sequence). The CDR3 has 17 residues. The CDR3 spells CASSLRLAGGTLLTQYF. The CDR3, as DNA: TGTGCCAGCAGTTTGAGACTAGCGGGGGGTACCTTGCTTACGCAGTATTTT.

This clone was observed a single time. The chain recombines TRBV7-9 with TRBJ1-1; D ambiguous. Germline loops: CDR1 SEHNR, CDR2 FQNEAQ (reference sequence). The CDR3 contains 15 residues. V was trimmed by 0 bases and J by 0 bases, leaving 8 bases between them. CDR3 sequence reads: CASSLAHGMNTEAFF. The CDR3 DNA follows: TGTGCCAGCAGCTTAGCGCACGGGATGAACACTGAAGCTTTCTTT.

The chain employs TRBV28 and TRBJ1-1; TRBD1 matches 8 bases. The CDR3 contains 12 residues. From germline, CDR1 is MDHEN and CDR2 SYDVKM. V shed 7 bases and J 7 bases; nucleotides not matched to a gene: 5. The CDR3 region is CASNQGAGEAFF. CDR3 DNA: TGTGCCAGCAATCAGGGGGCGGGTGAAGCTTTCTTT.

The CDR3 DNA sequence: TGTGCCAGCAGCCCTACTAGGACAGGGTACAGCGGCTACACCTTC. Its translation: CASSPTRTGYSGYTF. The chain recombines TRBV11-3 with TRBJ1-2, with 8 bases aligning to TRBD1. This CDR3 spans 15 amino acids. Germline values: CDR1 SGHNT, CDR2 YENEEA. Germline trimming cut 5 bases from V and 8 bases from J; bases unmatched to any gene: 13.

The chain links TRBV19 to TRBJ1-1, with TRBD1 matching over 7 bases. Germline CDR1 LNHDA, CDR2 SQIVND (reference sequence). The CDR3 sequence is 14 residues long. V trimming: 1 base; J trimming: 5 bases; junction bases outside the gene matches: 4. CDR3 region: CASSIGTGGTEAFF. The CDR3 DNA reads TGTGCCAGTAGTATAGGGACAGGAGGAACTGAAGCTTTCTTT.